These 24 T cell receptor beta chains originate from one sample sequenced in a study of T cell responses to AZD1222 COVID-19 vaccine. Here immunoSEQ multiplex PCR was the method, and the copy in TCRdb shows in-frame clones only, minus some. The data show more than 250,000 clones, 85% to 95% seen once. Sample: peripheral blood, taken on day 0 of AZD1222 vaccination. These receptors originate from an adult in good health.

The gene calls are TRBV5-4 and TRBJ2-1, with TRBD1 identical over 7 bases. V trimming: 4 bases; J trimming: 3 bases; junction bases outside the gene matches: 10. The CDR3 covers 16 residues. Germline CDR1 reads SGHNT; CDR2 reads YYREEE (reference sequence). CDR3 in amino acids: CASSPSPTGNYNEQFF. The CDR3 DNA reads as TGTGCCAGCAGCCCCAGCCCGACAGGGAACTACAATGAGCAGTTCTTC. The full variable domain, with the rest looked up from reference TRBV5-4 and TRBJ2-1, is ETGVTQSPTHLIKTRGQQVTLRCSSQSGHNTVSWYQQALGQGPQFIFQYYREEENGRGNFPPRFSGLQFPNYSSELNVNALELDDSALYLCASSPSPTGNYNEQFFGPGTRLTVL.

The rearrangement links TRBV2 to TRBJ2-3; D not certain. The V end was cut by 5 bases, the J end by 5 bases, with 14 bases between. The CDR3 covers 14 residues. Germline V CDR1 and CDR2: SNHLY, FYNNEI. In nucleotides, the CDR3 is TGTGCCAGCAGTCCGACCCGGCAAGGAGATACGCAGTATTTT. Protein product: CASSPTRQGDTQYF.

This chain links TRBV4-3 with TRBJ1-1; D is undetermined. This CDR3 comprises 15 residues. V lost 1 base, J lost 2 bases, and 11 bases lay in between. In germline, CDR1 is LGHNA, CDR2 YSLEER. The CDR3 loop reads CASSQVSWPNTEAFF. The CDR3 region has the DNA TGCGCCAGCAGCCAAGTAAGCTGGCCTAACACTGAAGCTTTCTTT.

This chain uses TRBV28 with TRBJ2-7; 14 bases align to TRBD2. The J segment lost 4 bases and the V segment lost 6 bases, leaving 5 bases of the junction unmatched. Germline loops: CDR1 MDHEN, CDR2 SYDVKM. The CDR3 contains 15 residues. The CDR3 region has the DNA TGTGCCAGCAGGTCCGGGACTAGCGGGAGTTACGAGCAGTACTTC. Its translation: CASRSGTSGSYEQYF.

In DNA, the CDR3 is TGTGCCAGCAGCGTAGACCCTTCGGTGAAGGGGAACCGGCCCGAGACCCAGTACTTC. Translated, it gives CASSVDPSVKGNRPETQYF. The chain combines TRBV9 with TRBJ2-5, with a weak D call TRBD1 (5 bases). CDR1 is SGDLS and CDR2 is YYNGEE in the germline V gene. The CDR3 has 19 residues. V lost 0 bases and J 5 bases, leaving 26 bases between the germline ends.

The rearrangement uses TRBV28 and TRBJ2-1; either TRBD1 or TRBD2 may fit D (5 bases each). Trimming took 6 bases from V and 3 from J, leaving 12 bases between them. This CDR3 region has 14 residues. Germline lookup yields CDR1 MDHEN and CDR2 SYDVKM. DNA for the CDR3: TGTGCCAGCAGGGACGGGACCATCTACAATGAGCAGTTCTTC. Its protein product is CASRDGTIYNEQFF.

V is TRBV19 and J is TRBJ1-5; 10 bases line up with TRBD1. V was pared by 4 bases and J by 6 bases, with 3 bases of the junction left unmatched. The CDR3 runs to 14 residues. Germline V gene lookup returns CDR1 LNHDA and CDR2 SQIVND (reference sequence). This CDR3 is CASSTRTGGQPQHF. In nucleotides, the CDR3 is TGTGCCAGTAGTACAAGGACAGGGGGTCAGCCCCAGCATTTT.

The chain recombines TRBV7-9 with TRBJ1-2; 8 nucleotides align to TRBD1. Germline-derived CDR1 and CDR2 are SEHNR and FQNEAQ (reference sequence). The CDR3 consists of 14 residues. V was pared by 4 bases and J by 4 bases, with 5 bases of the junction left unmatched. The CDR3 spells CASSYPGGPYGYTF. The CDR3, as DNA: TGTGCCAGCAGCTACCCAGGGGGCCCCTATGGCTACACCTTC.

The chain uses TRBV7-8 and TRBJ2-3; 16 nucleotides align to TRBD2. Trimming removed 3 bases from V and 6 bases from J; junction bases left unmatched: 12. This CDR3 is 19 amino acids long. Germline V gives CDR1 SGHVS, CDR2 FQNEAQ. This CDR3 reads CASSFPLGTSGGAIDTQYF. The CDR3 bases are TGTGCCAGCAGCTTTCCCCTAGGGACTAGCGGGGGGGCCATTGATACGCAGTATTTT. The whole variable domain, filled in from reference TRBV7-8 and TRBJ2-3, reads GAGVSQSPRYKVAKRGQDVALRCDPISGHVSLFWYQQALGQGPEFLTYFQNEAQLDKSGLPSDRFFAERPEGSVSTLKIQRTQQEDSAVYLCASSFPLGTSGGAIDTQYFGPGTRLTVL.

V and J are TRBV5-1 and TRBJ2-2; the match to TRBD2 covers 9 bases. V trimming: 6 bases; J trimming: 4 bases; junction bases outside the gene matches: 7. Germline assignment: CDR1 SGHRS and CDR2 YFSETQ. The CDR3 sequence is 15 residues long. As DNA, the CDR3 is TGCGCCAGCACGTGGGCTAGCGGGGTCACCGGGGAGCTGTTTTTT. This sequence encodes CASTWASGVTGELFF.

The gene calls are TRBV11-2 and TRBJ2-1; 11 positions agree with TRBD2. Trimming removed 4 bases from V and 10 bases from J; junction bases left unmatched: 12. This CDR3 is 16 amino acids long. The germline CDR1 and CDR2 sequences are SGHAT and FQNNGV. CDR3 bases: TGTGCCAGCAGCTCCTTGAGGACTAGCGGGCTAGGGGAGCAGTTCTTC. It translates to CASSSLRTSGLGEQFF. Based on the CDR3 plus reference TRBV11-2 and TRBJ2-1, the full variable domain is EAGVAQSPRYKIIEKRQSVAFWCNPISGHATLYWYQQILGQGPKLLIQFQNNGVVDDSQLPKDRFSAERLKGVDSTLKIQPAKLEDSAVYLCASSSLRTSGLGEQFFGPGTRLTVL.

The V call is TRBV6-5, the J call TRBJ2-2; D is possibly TRBD2 (6 bases). Germline V CDR1 and CDR2: MNHEY, SVGAGI. Trimming pared 6 bases from V and 4 bases from J, leaving 15 bases between. This CDR3 contains 15 residues. This CDR3 reads CASSLGRGFTGELFF. CDR3 bases: TGTGCCAGCAGCCTCGGGCGGGGTTTCACCGGGGAGCTGTTTTTT.

This sequence joins TRBV28 and TRBJ2-1; D may be TRBD1 or TRBD2 (6 bases each). Germline V gene sequence: CDR1 MDHEN, CDR2 SYDVKM. Trimming stripped 7 bases from V and 7 bases from J, with 17 bases between. The CDR3 has 14 residues. The CDR3 protein is CASTRGLAENEQFF. DNA of the CDR3: TGTGCCAGCACCCGGGGGCTAGCCGAGAATGAGCAGTTCTTC.

The V and J genes are TRBV2 and TRBJ2-2; unclear D gene. The CDR3 runs to 15 residues. The germline V and J ends were trimmed by 8 bases and 7 bases, with 20 bases remaining between them. Germline V gene data show CDR1 as SNHLY and CDR2 as FYNNEI. CDR3: CASRPETGPGGELFF. The CDR3 nucleotides read TGTGCCAGCCGCCCAGAGACGGGTCCCGGCGGGGAGCTGTTTTTT. The complete variable domain, with remaining parts taken from reference TRBV2 and TRBJ2-2, reads EPEVTQTPSHQVTQMGQEVILRCVPISNHLYFYWYRQILGQKVEFLVSFYNNEISEKSEIFDDQFSVERPDGSNFTLKIRSTKLEDSAMYFCASRPETGPGGELFFGEGSRLTVL.

Regarding this clone: Other DNA sequences of this sample code for an identical CDR3. V is TRBV18 and J is TRBJ1-2; 9 positions agree with TRBD1. V lost 2 bases to trimming and J lost 5 bases; unmatched junction nucleotides: 0. The CDR3 runs to 13 residues. Germline assignment: CDR1 KGHSH and CDR2 LQKENI. In nucleotides, the CDR3 is TGTGCCAGCTCACCAGGACAGGGGTATGGCTACACCTTC. Amino acids: CASSPGQGYGYTF. Using reference TRBV18 and TRBJ1-2 for the parts outside the CDR3, the full variable domain is NAGVMQNPRHLVRRRGQEARLRCSPMKGHSHVYWYRQLPEEGLKFMVYLQKENIIDESGMPKERFSAEFPKEGPSILRIQQVVRGDSAAYFCASSPGQGYGYTFGSGTRLTVV.

The chain recombines TRBV27 with TRBJ1-6; 8 nucleotides match TRBD1. The V gene's germline CDR1 is MNHEY and CDR2 SMNVEV (reference sequence). The CDR3 totals 14 residues. The J segment lost 7 bases and the V segment lost 5 bases, leaving 4 bases of the junction unmatched. Written as DNA, the CDR3 is TGTGCCAGCAGTCCGGACAGGGTAAATTCACCCCTCCACTTT. This gives the protein CASSPDRVNSPLHF.

This chain uses TRBV3-1 (or the pseudogene TRBV3-2) with TRBJ1-5; the D gene is possibly TRBD1 (5 bases). Germline V gives CDR1 LGHDT, CDR2 YNNKEL (reference sequence). Trimming shortened V by 1 base and J by 11 bases, and 12 bases separated the two germline ends. This CDR3 region has 13 residues. The CDR3 bases are TGTGCCAGCAGCCAAGTTGCGGGACTAGCCCAGCATTTT. Translation gives CASSQVAGLAQHF.

The rearrangement links TRBV18 to TRBJ1-2; D unresolved. The CDR3 has 15 amino acids. V lost 3 bases and J 4 bases, leaving 15 bases between the germline ends. CDR1 is KGHSH, CDR2 LQKENI, per germline. The CDR3 DNA sequence: TGTGCCAGCTCACCCGGAGAGGGAAGAGTCTATGGCTACACCTTC. Residues: CASSPGEGRVYGYTF.

V is TRBV28 and J is TRBJ1-2, with 7 bases that match TRBD1. This CDR3 region has 16 residues. V was clipped by 2 bases and J by 4 bases; unmatched bases: 10. Germline assignment: CDR1 MDHEN and CDR2 SYDVKM. CDR3 region: CASSLEDRAWGYGYTF. The CDR3 DNA sequence: TGTGCCAGCAGTTTAGAAGACAGGGCTTGGGGCTATGGCTACACCTTC.

The V and J genes are TRBV5-6 and TRBJ2-1, with D maybe TRBD1 (5 bases). The CDR3 has 12 residues. The V and J ends lost 1 base and 15 bases respectively, with 14 bases between them. Germline V gives CDR1 SGHDT, CDR2 YYEEEE. The CDR3 nucleotides read TGTGCCAGCAGCTTGTGGGGCAGGGTCGGGTTCTTC. Its translation: CASSLWGRVGFF.

V usage is TRBV28 and J usage is TRBJ2-1; TRBD2 matches at 10 bases. The CDR3 sequence is 18 residues long. The germline V gene encodes CDR1 MDHEN and CDR2 SYDVKM. Trimming took 6 bases from V and 1 from J; bases not matched to a gene: 12. CDR3 sequence (DNA): TGTGCCAGCAGACCGCTAGCGGGGGCCCAAACATCCTACAATGAGCAGTTCTTC. This gives the protein CASRPLAGAQTSYNEQFF.

The chain has TRBV27 and TRBJ1-3; D not certain. The germline gives CDR1 MNHEY, CDR2 SMNVEV (reference sequence). The CDR3 consists of 13 residues. Trimming shortened V by 7 bases and J by 0 bases, and 7 bases separated the two germline ends. The CDR3 here is CASTSDSGNTIYF. The CDR3, as DNA: TGTGCCAGCACCAGCGACTCTGGAAACACCATATATTTT.

With respect to this clone: One junction end disagrees with the germline gene, perhaps due to a read error. The gene calls are TRBV7-2 and TRBJ2-7; 8 bases are a match to TRBD1. Germline V gene data show CDR1 as SGHTA and CDR2 as FQGNSA. The CDR3 contains 13 residues. The CDR3 reads CASILTGGYEQYF. The CDR3 DNA reads as TGTGCCAGCATCTTAACAGGGGGTTACGAGCAGTACTTC.

The chain links TRBV24-1 to TRBJ1-4; tentative D call: TRBD1 (6 bases). This CDR3 has 14 residues. Germline CDR1 and CDR2: KGHDR and SFDVKD. The ends were cut back, 5 bases at V and 5 bases at J, with 11 bases in the middle. The DNA for the CDR3 is TGTGCCACCAGTGTAGACAGGATCAATGAAAAACTGTTTTTT. Encoded protein: CATSVDRINEKLFF.